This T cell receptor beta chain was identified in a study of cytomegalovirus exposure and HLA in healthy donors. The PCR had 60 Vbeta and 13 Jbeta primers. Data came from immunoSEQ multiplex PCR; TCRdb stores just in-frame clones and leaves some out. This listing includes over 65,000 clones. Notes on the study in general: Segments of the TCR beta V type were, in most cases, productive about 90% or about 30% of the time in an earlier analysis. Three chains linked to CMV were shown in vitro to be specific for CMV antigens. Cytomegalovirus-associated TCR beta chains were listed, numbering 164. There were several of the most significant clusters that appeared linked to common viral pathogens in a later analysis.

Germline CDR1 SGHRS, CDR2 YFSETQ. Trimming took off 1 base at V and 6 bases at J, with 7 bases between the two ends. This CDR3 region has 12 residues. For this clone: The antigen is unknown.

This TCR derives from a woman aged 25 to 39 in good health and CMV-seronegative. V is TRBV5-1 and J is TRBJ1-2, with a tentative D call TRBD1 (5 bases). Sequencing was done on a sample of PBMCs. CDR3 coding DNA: TGCGCCAGCAGCTTGCAGGGTAATGGCTACACCTTC. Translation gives CASSLQGNGYTF.